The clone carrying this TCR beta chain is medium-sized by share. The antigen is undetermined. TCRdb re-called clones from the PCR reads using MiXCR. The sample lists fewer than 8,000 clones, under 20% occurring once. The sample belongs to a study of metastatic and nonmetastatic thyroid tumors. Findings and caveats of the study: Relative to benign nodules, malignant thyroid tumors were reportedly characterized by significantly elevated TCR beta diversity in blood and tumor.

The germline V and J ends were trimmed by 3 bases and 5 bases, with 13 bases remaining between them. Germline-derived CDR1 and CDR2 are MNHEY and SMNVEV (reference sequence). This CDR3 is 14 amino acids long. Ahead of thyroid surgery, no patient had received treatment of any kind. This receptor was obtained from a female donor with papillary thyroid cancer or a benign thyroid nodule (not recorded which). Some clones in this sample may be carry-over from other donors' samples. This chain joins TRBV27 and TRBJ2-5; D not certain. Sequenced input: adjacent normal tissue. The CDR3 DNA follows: TGTGCCAGCAGTTTCTCACGTCCTTGGGAGACCCAGTACTTC. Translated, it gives CASSFSRPWETQYF.